The source of this TCR beta chain is a study of OX40 agonist ivuxolimab in advanced cancers. A note on the overall study: Ivuxolimab was an agonistic, fully human IgG2 monoclonal antibody directed against OX40 (CD134), a costimulatory receptor. Of the roughly 54 patients in dose escalation, around 19 had hepatocellular carcinoma, about 15 had melanoma, 9 had renal cell carcinoma and 9 had head and neck cancer. Peripheral TCRbeta sequencing aimed to test whether ivuxolimab altered TCR sequence diversity and caused clonal T-cell expansion. In the dose-escalation cohort, roughly four fifths of patients were male, and the mean age was approximately 55 years, with a range of roughly 20 to 79. Patients were allowed to have had prior anti-PD-1, anti-PD-L1 or anti-CTLA-4 therapy, and approximately 41% of the dose-escalation patients had previously received checkpoint inhibitors. Intravenous ivuxolimab was administered to patients every 2 weeks at six dose levels: 0.01, 0.1, 0.3, 1.5, 3 and 10 mg/kg. The paper reports the monotherapy dose-escalation portion (N of about 51 patients) of the phase I ivuxolimab trial. Partial responses were achieved by three dose-escalation patients, of whom one had hepatocellular carcinoma and two had cutaneous melanoma.

Patients with a history of autoimmune disease or receiving systemic immunosuppression were excluded from the trial. Peripheral blood for TCR sequencing was collected from all dose cohorts at baseline, on cycle 4 day 1, and on cycle 7 day 1. Samples were obtained from an open-label, multicenter, first-in-human phase I dose-escalation trial of ivuxolimab. The trial enrolled adults with locally advanced or metastatic head and neck squamous cell, hepatocellular, melanoma or renal cell carcinoma. CD4+ and CD8+ T cells were sorted separately from peripheral blood before TCR sequencing. Paper-wide results and their limitations: At doses from 0.1 to 3.0 mg/kg, clonal expansion was seen in both CD4+ and CD8+ blood T cells between baseline and week 6. In the 0.1-3.0 mg/kg groups, partial responders had among the lowest normalized peripheral clonal expansion, particularly in CD8+ T cells. Low levels of normalized T-cell clonal expansion were also seen in some patients who did not respond. After ivuxolimab, more expanded clones were found on average in CD8+ T cells than in CD4+ T cells. The antigen specificity of the clonally expanded peripheral T cells was not determined.

About this clone itself: The antigen it recognizes is unknown. The sample holds no much larger clone one base away, and base qualities are not on file.

Genomic DNA was extracted from sorted cells for sequencing of the TCRbeta CDR3 region. The immunoSEQ Assay was used to sequence the TCRbeta CDR3 regions. The table comes from immuneACCESS by way of TCRdb, which keeps in-frame sequences with V and J called. Part of the clones is missing from these tables; in studies checked, under half for an unresolved V gene and the rest for unknown reasons. The sample profile shows about 83,000 clones; about four fifths of them were found once. Clones ranked in the top ten supply about 7% of the sample. Unmatched junction bases come to 5, with V trimmed by 2 bases and J by 4 bases. CDR1 and CDR2 were assigned from the germline V gene as SNHLY and FYNNEI. The CDR3 contains 15 residues, cysteine and phenylalanine counted. CDR3 DNA is the only sequence kept; it has 45 bases, read in frame from the first base.

The sequence came from an adult with an advanced solid tumor such as melanoma, head and neck, liver or kidney cancer. The chain employs TRBV2 and TRBJ1-5, with 7 middle bases fitting TRBD1. The sequencing used CD4+ or CD8+ T cells sorted from blood, collected in a trial of the OX40 agonist ivuxolimab. The CDR3 loop reads CASSETRQGNQPQHF. The nucleotides read TGTGCCAGCAGTGAAACCCGACAGGGTAATCAGCCCCAGCATTTT.